Below, one TCR beta chain is given with its context. This sample is drawn from a study of blood T cell repertoires in COVID-19. About the study: In each case, the material was cDNA or gDNA derived from T cells, B-cell-depleted T cells, or PBMCs.

The V gene lost 2 bases and the J gene lost 3 bases, with 11 bases spanning the gap. The CDR3 covers 14 residues. Germline lookup yields CDR1 GTSNPN and CDR2 SVGIG (reference sequence). Libraries were prepared by immunoSEQ multiplex PCR; TCRdb keeps only in-frame clonotypes and omits some of them. The sample carries around 200,000 clones, roughly 86% recorded once. What was sequenced was PBMCs or T cells enriched from blood (not recorded which). The V call is TRBV30, the J call TRBJ1-5; D may be TRBD1 (6 bases). This receptor was taken from a man between 35 and 55 years old with acute COVID-19. CDR3 loop: CAWSHGQPNQPQHF. CDR3 DNA: TGTGCCTGGAGTCACGGACAGCCCAATCAGCCCCAGCATTTT.